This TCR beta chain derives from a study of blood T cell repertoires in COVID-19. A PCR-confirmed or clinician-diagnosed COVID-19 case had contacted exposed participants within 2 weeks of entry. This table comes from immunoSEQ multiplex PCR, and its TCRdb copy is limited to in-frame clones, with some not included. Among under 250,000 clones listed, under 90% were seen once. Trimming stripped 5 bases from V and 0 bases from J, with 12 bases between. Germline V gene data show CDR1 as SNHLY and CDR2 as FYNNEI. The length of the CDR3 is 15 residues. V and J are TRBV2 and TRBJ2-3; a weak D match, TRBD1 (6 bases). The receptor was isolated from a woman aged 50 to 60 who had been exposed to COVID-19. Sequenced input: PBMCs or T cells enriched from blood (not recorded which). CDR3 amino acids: CASSHNTGSTDTQYF. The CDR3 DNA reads TGTGCCAGCAGTCACAATACAGGGAGCACAGATACGCAGTATTTT. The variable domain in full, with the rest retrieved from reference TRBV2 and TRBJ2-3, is EPEVTQTPSHQVTQMGQEVILRCVPISNHLYFYWYRQILGQKVEFLVSFYNNEISEKSEIFDDQFSVERPDGSNFTLKIRSTKLEDSAMYFCASSHNTGSTDTQYFGPGTRLTVL.